This entry features one TCR beta chain sequence. These data belong to a study of control samples from healthy donors and cancer patients. Profiling relied on immunoSEQ multiplex PCR, and the TCRdb table lists in-frame clones only, not all of them. The sample lists tens of thousands of clones, 90% to 97% occurring once. The CDR3 has 13 residues. V was cut by 5 bases and J by 1 base, with 8 bases left in between. Germline assignment: CDR1 MNHNY and CDR2 SVGAGI (reference sequence). This chain uses TRBV6-6 with TRBJ1-1; D is undetermined. The source is a woman aged 18-30 years in good health. What was sequenced was blood. CDR3 protein: CASSTSTNTEAFF. The CDR3 DNA is TGTGCCAGCAGTACCTCTACGAACACTGAAGCTTTCTTT.